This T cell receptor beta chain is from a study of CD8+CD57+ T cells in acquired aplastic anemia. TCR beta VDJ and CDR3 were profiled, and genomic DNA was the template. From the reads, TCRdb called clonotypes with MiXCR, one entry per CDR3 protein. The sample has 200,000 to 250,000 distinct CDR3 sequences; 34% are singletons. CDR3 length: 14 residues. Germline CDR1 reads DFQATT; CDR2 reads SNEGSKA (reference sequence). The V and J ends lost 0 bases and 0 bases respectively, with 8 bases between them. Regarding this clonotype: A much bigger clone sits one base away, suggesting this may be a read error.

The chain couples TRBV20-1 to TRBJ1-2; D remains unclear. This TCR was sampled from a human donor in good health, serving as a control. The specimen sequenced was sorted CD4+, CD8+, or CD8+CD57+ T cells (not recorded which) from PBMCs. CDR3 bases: TGCAGTGCTAGAGAATCTGGCCCTAACTATGGCTACACCTTC. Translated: CSARESGPNYGYTF.